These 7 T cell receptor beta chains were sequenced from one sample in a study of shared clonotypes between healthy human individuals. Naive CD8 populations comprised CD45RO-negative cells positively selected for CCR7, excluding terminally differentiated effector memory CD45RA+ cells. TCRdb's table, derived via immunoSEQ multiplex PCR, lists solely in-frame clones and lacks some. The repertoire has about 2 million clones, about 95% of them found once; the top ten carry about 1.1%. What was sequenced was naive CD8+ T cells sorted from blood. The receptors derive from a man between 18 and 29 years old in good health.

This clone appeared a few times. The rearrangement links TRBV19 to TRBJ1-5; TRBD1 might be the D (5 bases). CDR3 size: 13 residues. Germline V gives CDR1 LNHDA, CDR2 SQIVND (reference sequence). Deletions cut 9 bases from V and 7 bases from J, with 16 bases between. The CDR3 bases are TGTGCCAGCGATCCCTGGGGCGGGCAGCCCCAGCATTTT. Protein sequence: CASDPWGGQPQHF. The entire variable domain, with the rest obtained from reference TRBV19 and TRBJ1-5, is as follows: DGGITQSPKYLFRKEGQNVTLSCEQNLNHDAMYWYRQDPGQGLRLIYYSQIVNDFQKGDIAEGYSVSREKKESFPLTVTSAQKNPTAFYLCASDPWGGQPQHFGDGTRLSIL.

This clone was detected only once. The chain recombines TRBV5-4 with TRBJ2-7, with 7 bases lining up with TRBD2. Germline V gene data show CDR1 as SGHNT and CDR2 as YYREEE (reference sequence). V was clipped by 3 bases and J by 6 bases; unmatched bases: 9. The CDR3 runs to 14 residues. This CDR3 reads CASSWAGGRGEQYF. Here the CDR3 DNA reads TGTGCCAGCAGCTGGGCGGGCGGGAGAGGCGAGCAGTACTTC.

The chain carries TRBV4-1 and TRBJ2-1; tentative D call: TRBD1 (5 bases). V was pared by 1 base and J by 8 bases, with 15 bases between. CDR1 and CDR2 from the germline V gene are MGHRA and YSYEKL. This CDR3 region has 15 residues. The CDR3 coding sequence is TGCGCCAGCAGCCAAGTTAGCCAGGGTTATCATGAGCAGTTCTTC. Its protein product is CASSQVSQGYHEQFF.

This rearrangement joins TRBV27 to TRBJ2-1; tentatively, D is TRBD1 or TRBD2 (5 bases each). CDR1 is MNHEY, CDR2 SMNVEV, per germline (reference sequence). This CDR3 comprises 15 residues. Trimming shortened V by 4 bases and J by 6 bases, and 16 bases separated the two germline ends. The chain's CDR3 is CASSSSPGRVNEQFF. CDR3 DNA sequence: TGTGCCAGCAGTTCAAGCCCGGGACGAGTCAATGAGCAGTTCTTC.

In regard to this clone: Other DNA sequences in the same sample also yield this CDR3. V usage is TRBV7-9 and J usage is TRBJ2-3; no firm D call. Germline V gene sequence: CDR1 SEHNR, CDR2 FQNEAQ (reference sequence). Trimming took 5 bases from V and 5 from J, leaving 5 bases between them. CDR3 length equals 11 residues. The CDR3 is CASSPLDTQYF. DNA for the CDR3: TGTGCCAGCAGCCCACTAGATACGCAGTATTTT.

CDR3 in DNA: TGTGCCAGTAGTATCAGTCTAGCGGACTCCTACGAGCAGTACTTC. Translated: CASSISLADSYEQYF. The chain links TRBV19 to TRBJ2-7; 7 positions agree with TRBD2. V was pared by 3 bases and J by 0 bases, with 5 bases of the junction left unmatched. From germline, CDR1 is LNHDA and CDR2 SQIVND (reference sequence). The CDR3 loop spans 15 amino acids.

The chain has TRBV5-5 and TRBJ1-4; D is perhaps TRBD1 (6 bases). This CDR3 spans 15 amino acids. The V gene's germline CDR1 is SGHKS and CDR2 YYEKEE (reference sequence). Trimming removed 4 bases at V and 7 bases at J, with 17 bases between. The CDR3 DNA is TGTGCCAGCAGCCCAAATGACAGGTTAGGTGAAAAACTGTTTTTT. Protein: CASSPNDRLGEKLFF.